The rows below give T cell receptor beta chains drawn from one sample of a study of blood T cells in healthy people across ages. A single record per CDR3 protein comes from TCRdb applying MiXCR to the 5' RACE reads. The repertoire holds about 680,000 distinct CDR3 sequences, over 45% seen once, with around a third in the top ten. Sequencing input: blood. Every receptor here comes from a woman in her fifties or sixties in good health. CDR3s include the opening cysteine and the closing phenylalanine or tryptophan. D genes are given only for firm matches. Clone sizes are given selectively: once, few, many, or a class where the clone is expanded.

d_call,j_call,clone_size,v_call,cdr3_aa,cdr3_nt
-,TRBJ1-4,-,TRBV20-1,CSASVGQNEKLFF,TGCAGTGCTAGTGTGGGCCAGAATGAAAAACTGTTTTTT
-,TRBJ2-2,-,TRBV4-1,CASSQVGGRTGELFF,TGCGCCAGCAGCCAAGTGGGGGGGCGCACCGGGGAGCTGTTTTTT
-,TRBJ1-5,-,TRBV20-1,CSAPPPGGPQPQHF,TGCAGTGCTCCGCCCCCCGGGGGGCCTCAGCCCCAGCATTTT
-,TRBJ2-7,-,TRBV20-1,CSARGISGLSYEQYF,TGCAGTGCTAGAGGGATTAGCGGTCTCTCCTACGAGCAGTACTTC
-,TRBJ2-7,few,TRBV4-2,CASSQASSAYEQYF,TGTGCCAGCAGCCAAGCTTCTAGTGCCTACGAGCAGTACTTC
-,TRBJ2-3,few,TRBV12-3/TRBV12-4,CASSFGGADTQYF,TGTGCCAGCAGTTTCGGGGGCGCAGATACGCAGTATTTT
-,TRBJ1-2,-,TRBV15,CATSTNTNYGYTF,TGTGCCACCAGCACTAATACCAACTATGGCTACACCTTC
TRBD2,TRBJ2-5,few,TRBV7-3,CASSLSSGSVETQYF,TGTGCCAGCAGCTTATCTAGCGGGAGTGTAGAGACCCAGTACTTC
TRBD1,TRBJ1-2,few,TRBV12-3/TRBV12-4,CASSPGTEYGYTF,TGTGCCAGCAGCCCCGGGACAGAGTATGGCTACACCTTC
TRBD1,TRBJ1-5,-,TRBV20-1,CSARKQGDAQPQHF,TGCAGTGCTAGGAAACAGGGGGATGCTCAGCCCCAGCATTTT
-,TRBJ2-7,-,TRBV7-2,CASSPGAVGFEQYF,TGTGCCAGCAGCCCCGGGGCGGTTGGGTTCGAGCAGTACTTC
TRBD2,TRBJ2-7,-,TRBV18,CASSVVGAGEAFEQYF,TGTGCCAGCTCAGTCGTCGGGGCGGGAGAGGCATTCGAGCAGTACTTC
TRBD2,TRBJ2-5,-,TRBV20-1,CSASRREGGETQYF,TGCAGTGCTAGTCGCAGGGAGGGTGGGGAGACCCAGTACTTC
-,TRBJ1-2,few,TRBV29-1,CSVEGRRDRGYTF,TGCAGCGTTGAAGGGAGGCGAGACAGAGGCTACACCTTC
-,TRBJ2-3,-,TRBV28,CASSLTADTQYF,TGTGCCAGCAGTCTCACGGCAGATACGCAGTATTTT
-,TRBJ2-1,few,TRBV12-3/TRBV12-4,CASDVQRGPGSPHEQFF,TGTGCCAGCGACGTCCAACGGGGCCCTGGGTCCCCCCATGAGCAGTTCTTC
-,TRBJ1-4,-,TRBV20-1,CSAHGEKLFF,TGCAGTGCTCATGGTGAAAAACTGTTTTTT
-,TRBJ1-1,-,TRBV10-3,CAIAGGVEAFF,TGTGCCATCGCGGGGGGAGTTGAAGCTTTCTTT
-,TRBJ2-5,-,TRBV20-1,CSATAETQYF,TGCAGTGCCACCGCAGAGACCCAGTACTTC
-,TRBJ2-7,few,TRBV7-2,CASSPLREAGEQYF,TGTGCCAGCAGCCCTCTCCGGGAAGCAGGCGAGCAGTACTTC
TRBD1,TRBJ1-5,many,TRBV7-2,CASSLVGTGGNQPQHF,TGTGCCAGCAGCTTAGTCGGGACAGGGGGGAATCAGCCCCAGCATTTT
-,TRBJ2-7,-,TRBV6-2/TRBV6-3,CASTLRQDEQYF,TGTGCCAGCACCCTGCGACAGGACGAGCAGTACTTC
TRBD1,TRBJ2-7,-,TRBV29-1,CSVDDRDERYF,TGCAGCGTTGATGACAGGGACGAGCGGTACTTC
-,TRBJ2-2,-,TRBV5-1,CASSLAGDPTGELFF,TGCGCCAGCAGCTTGGCGGGGGACCCCACCGGGGAGCTGTTTTTT
-,TRBJ1-2,-,TRBV7-2,CASSLVGSLLCGYTF,TGTGCCAGCAGCTTAGTAGGCAGCCTTCTTTGTGGCTACACCTTC
TRBD1,TRBJ2-5,-,TRBV29-1,CSVHGQVGKTQYF,TGCAGCGTTCATGGACAGGTGGGAAAGACCCAGTACTTC
TRBD2,TRBJ2-1,-,TRBV5-5,CASSLEPSGSFSKFF,TGTGCCAGCAGCTTGGAACCTAGCGGGAGCTTTAGTAAGTTCTTC
TRBD2,TRBJ2-4,-,TRBV5-5,CASSLGTGGLKTIQYF,TGTGCCAGCAGCTTGGGTACGGGAGGGCTAAAAACCATTCAGTACTTC
TRBD1,TRBJ1-4,-,TRBV4-2,CASSQVWRQGLGKLFF,TGTGCCAGCAGCCAAGTCTGGAGACAGGGGCTTGGAAAACTGTTTTTT
TRBD1,TRBJ2-7,-,TRBV6-6,CASGTGGLNEQYF,TGTGCCAGCGGGACAGGGGGCTTGAACGAGCAGTACTTC
-,TRBJ2-3,few,TRBV28,CASSPLQVATDTQYF,TGTGCCAGCAGTCCCTTACAGGTTGCCACAGATACGCAGTATTTT
-,TRBJ1-4,once,TRBV14,CASSRARNEKLFF,TGTGCCAGCAGTCGGGCTCGGAACGAAAAACTGTTTTTT
-,TRBJ2-1,-,TRBV7-8,CASSQDRVPTPNNEQFF,TGTGCCAGCAGCCAAGATCGGGTCCCTACACCGAACAATGAGCAGTTCTTC
TRBD1,TRBJ1-2,-,TRBV10-3,CAISGSRRTGNYGYTF,TGTGCCATCAGTGGGTCGCGCCGGACAGGGAACTATGGCTACACCTTC
TRBD2,TRBJ2-1,-,TRBV24-1,CATGAGTSFNEQFF,TGTGCCACCGGAGCCGGGACTAGCTTCAATGAGCAGTTCTTC
-,TRBJ2-2,once,TRBV6-2/TRBV6-3,CASDAQPANTGELFF,TGTGCCAGCGACGCCCAGCCCGCGAACACCGGGGAGCTGTTTTTT
-,TRBJ1-6,few,TRBV10-3,CAISDMRTLHF,TGTGCCATCAGTGATATGAGGACCCTCCACTTT
TRBD2,TRBJ2-7,few,TRBV27,CASSSRTSSGYEQYF,TGTGCCAGCAGTTCCAGGACTAGTTCGGGGTACGAGCAGTACTTC
-,TRBJ2-5,few,TRBV27,CASSLFRRETQYF,TGTGCCAGCAGTTTGTTTAGGCGGGAGACCCAGTACTTC
-,TRBJ2-5,-,TRBV11-2,CASSIGGMDQETQYF,TGTGCCAGCAGTATAGGGGGAATGGACCAAGAGACCCAGTACTTC
TRBD2,TRBJ2-5,-,TRBV20-1,CSARDPSGRNGETQYF,TGCAGTGCTAGAGACCCTAGCGGGAGGAACGGAGAGACCCAGTACTTC
TRBD1,TRBJ2-1,many,TRBV6-5,CASSYNLRQGRQEQFF,TGTGCCAGCAGCTACAACCTTCGACAGGGGCGACAGGAGCAGTTCTTC
-,TRBJ2-4,-,TRBV12-3/TRBV12-4,CASSFGGGLKNIQYF,TGTGCCAGCAGTTTCGGTGGGGGGTTGAAAAACATTCAGTACTTC
-,TRBJ1-6,few,TRBV4-3,CASSLGGPQDNSPLHF,TGCGCCAGCAGCCTCGGCGGCCCGCAAGATAATTCACCCCTCCACTTT
TRBD2,TRBJ2-7,-,TRBV4-3,CASSQSGGTHEQYF,TGCGCCAGCAGCCAATCGGGGGGGACGCACGAGCAGTACTTC